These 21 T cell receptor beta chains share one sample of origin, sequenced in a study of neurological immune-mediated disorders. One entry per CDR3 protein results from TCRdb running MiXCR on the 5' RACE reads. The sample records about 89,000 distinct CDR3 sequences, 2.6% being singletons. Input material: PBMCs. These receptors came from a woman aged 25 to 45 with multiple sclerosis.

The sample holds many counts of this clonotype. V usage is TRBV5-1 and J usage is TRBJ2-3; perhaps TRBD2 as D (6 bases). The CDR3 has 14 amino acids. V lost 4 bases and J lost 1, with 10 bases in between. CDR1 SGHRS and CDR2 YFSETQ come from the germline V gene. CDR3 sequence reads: CASSDGGGTDTQYF. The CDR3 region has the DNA TGCGCCAGCAGCGATGGAGGGGGCACAGATACGCAGTATTTT.

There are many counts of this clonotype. CDR3 DNA: TGCAGTGCTAGTGGGATCGGGTTCCGCTCCTACAATGAGCAGTTCTTC. This encodes CSASGIGFRSYNEQFF. The chain links TRBV20-1 to TRBJ2-1; D is uncertain. Trimming cost V 3 bases and J 0 bases, with 15 bases left between them. This CDR3 is built from 16 residues. CDR1 is DFQATT, CDR2 SNEGSKA, per germline (reference sequence).

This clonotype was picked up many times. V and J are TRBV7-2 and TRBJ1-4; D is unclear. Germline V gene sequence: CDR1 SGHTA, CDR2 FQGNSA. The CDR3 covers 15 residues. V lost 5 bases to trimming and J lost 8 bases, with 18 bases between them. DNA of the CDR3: TGTGCCAGCAGCGTAGTGGCGGACTTAGGGGAAAAACTGTTTTTT. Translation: CASSVVADLGEKLFF.

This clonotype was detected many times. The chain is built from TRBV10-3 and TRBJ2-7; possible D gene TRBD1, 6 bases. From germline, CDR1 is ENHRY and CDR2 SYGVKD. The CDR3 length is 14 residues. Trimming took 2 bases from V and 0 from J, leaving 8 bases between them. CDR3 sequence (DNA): TGTGCCATCAGTGAGGGACAGAGCTCCTACGAGCAGTACTTC. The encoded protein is CAISEGQSSYEQYF.

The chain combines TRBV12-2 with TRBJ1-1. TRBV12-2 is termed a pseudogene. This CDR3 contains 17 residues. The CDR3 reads CASRLVRGRFDITEAFF. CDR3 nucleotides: TGTGCAAGTCGCTTAGTGAGAGGAAGGTTCGACATCACTGAAGCTTTCTTT.

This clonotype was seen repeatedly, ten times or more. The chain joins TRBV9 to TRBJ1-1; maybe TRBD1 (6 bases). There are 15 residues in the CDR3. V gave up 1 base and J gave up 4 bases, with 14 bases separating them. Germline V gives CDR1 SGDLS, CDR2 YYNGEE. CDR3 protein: CASSVRPGAGTEAFF. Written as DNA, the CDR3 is TGTGCCAGCAGCGTAAGACCAGGGGCGGGCACTGAAGCTTTCTTT.

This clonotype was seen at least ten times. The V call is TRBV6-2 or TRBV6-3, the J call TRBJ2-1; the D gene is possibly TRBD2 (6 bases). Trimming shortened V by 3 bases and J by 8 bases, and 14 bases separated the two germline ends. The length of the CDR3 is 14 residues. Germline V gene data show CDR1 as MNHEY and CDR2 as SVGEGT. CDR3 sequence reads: CASSYMTSGDEQFF. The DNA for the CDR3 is TGTGCCAGCAGTTATATGACATCGGGGGATGAGCAGTTCTTC.

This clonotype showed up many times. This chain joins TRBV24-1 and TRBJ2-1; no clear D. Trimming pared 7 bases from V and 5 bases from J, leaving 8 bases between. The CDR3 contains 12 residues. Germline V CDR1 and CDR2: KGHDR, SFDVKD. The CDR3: CATSERNNEQFF. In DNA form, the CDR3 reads TGTGCCACCAGCGAAAGGAACAATGAGCAGTTCTTC.

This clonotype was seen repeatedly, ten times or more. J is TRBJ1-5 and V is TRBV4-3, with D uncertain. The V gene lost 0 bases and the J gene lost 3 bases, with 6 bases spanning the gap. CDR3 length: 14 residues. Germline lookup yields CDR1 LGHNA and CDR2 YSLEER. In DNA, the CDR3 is TGCGCCAGCAGCCAAGATCCCTACAATCAGCCCCAGCATTTT. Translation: CASSQDPYNQPQHF.

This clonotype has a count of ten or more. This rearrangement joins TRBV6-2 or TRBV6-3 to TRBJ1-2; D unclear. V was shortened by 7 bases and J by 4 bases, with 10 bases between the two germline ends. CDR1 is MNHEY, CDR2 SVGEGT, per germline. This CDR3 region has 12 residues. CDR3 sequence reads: CASTNSFYGYTF. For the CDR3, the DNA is TGTGCCAGCACCAACTCCTTCTATGGCTACACCTTC.

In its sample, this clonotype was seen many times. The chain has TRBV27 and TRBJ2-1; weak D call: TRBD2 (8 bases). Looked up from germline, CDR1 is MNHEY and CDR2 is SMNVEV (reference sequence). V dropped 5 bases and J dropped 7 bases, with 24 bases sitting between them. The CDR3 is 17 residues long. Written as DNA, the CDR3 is TGTGCCAGCAGTCCGACAGGGTGGGCGAGCGGGAGTAATGAGCAGTTCTTC. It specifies CASSPTGWASGSNEQFF.

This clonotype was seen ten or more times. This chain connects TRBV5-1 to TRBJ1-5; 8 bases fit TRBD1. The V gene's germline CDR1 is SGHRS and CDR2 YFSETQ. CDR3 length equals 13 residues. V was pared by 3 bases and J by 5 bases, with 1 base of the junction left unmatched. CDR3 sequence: CASSSDRDQPQHF. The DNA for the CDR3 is TGCGCCAGCAGCTCGGACAGGGATCAGCCCCAGCATTTT. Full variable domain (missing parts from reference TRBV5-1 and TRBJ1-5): KAGVTQTPRYLIKTRGQQVTLSCSPISGHRSVSWYQQTPGQGLQFLFEYFSETQRNKGNFPGRFSGRQFSNSRSEMNVSTLELGDSALYLCASSSDRDQPQHFGDGTRLSIL.

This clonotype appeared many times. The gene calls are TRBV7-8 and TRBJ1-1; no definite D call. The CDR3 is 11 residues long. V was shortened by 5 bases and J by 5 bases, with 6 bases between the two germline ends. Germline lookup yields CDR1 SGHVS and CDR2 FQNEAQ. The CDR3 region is CASSRLTEAFF. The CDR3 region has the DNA TGTGCCAGCAGCCGGTTGACTGAAGCTTTCTTT.

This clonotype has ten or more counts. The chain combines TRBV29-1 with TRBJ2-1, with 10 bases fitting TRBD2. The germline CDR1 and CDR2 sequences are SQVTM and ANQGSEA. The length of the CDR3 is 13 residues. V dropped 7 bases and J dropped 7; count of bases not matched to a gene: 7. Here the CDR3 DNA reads TGCAGCGCATTTTATAGCGGGAGGAATGAGCAGTTCTTC. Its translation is CSAFYSGRNEQFF.

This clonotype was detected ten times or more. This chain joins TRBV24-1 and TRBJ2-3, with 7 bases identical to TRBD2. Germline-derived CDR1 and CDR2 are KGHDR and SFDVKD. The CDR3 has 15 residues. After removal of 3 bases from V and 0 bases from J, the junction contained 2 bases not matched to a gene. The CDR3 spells CATSDPAGSTDTQYF. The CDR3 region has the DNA TGTGCCACCAGTGATCCAGCGGGAAGCACAGATACGCAGTATTTT.

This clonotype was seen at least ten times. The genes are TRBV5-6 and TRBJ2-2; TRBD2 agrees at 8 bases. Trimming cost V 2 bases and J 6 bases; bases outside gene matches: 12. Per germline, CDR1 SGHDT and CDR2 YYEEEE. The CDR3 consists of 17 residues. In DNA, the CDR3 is TGTGCCAGCAGCTTCTACAAAGGCGGGGGGAAGGCCGGGGAGCTGTTTTTT. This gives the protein CASSFYKGGGKAGELFF.

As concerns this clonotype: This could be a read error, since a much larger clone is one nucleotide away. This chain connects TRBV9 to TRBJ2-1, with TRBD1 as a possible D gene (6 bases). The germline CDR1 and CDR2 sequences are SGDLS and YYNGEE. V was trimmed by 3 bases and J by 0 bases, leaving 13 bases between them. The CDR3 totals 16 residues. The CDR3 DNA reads TGTGCCAGCAGCGCTCATACAGGGACCTCCTACAATGAGCAGTTCTTC. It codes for CASSAHTGTSYNEQFF.

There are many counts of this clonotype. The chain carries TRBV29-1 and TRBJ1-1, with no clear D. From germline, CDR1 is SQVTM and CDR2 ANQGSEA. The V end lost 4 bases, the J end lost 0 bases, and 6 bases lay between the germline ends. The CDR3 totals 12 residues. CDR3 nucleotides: TGCAGCGTTGTGGTCTTGAACACTGAAGCTTTCTTT. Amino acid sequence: CSVVVLNTEAFF.

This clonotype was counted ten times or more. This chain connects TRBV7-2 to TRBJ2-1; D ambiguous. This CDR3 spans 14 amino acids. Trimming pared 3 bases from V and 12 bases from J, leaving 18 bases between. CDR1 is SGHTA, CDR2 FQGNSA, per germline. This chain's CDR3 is CASSFLAENLGQFF. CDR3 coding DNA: TGTGCCAGCAGCTTTTTGGCGGAGAATTTGGGGCAGTTCTTC.

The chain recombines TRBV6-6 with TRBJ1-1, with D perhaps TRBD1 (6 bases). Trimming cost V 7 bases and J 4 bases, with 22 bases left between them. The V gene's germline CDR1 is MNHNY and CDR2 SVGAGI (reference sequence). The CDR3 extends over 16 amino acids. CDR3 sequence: CASKRGQGGLGTEAFF. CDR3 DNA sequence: TGTGCCAGCAAAAGGGGACAAGGCGGGTTGGGCACTGAAGCTTTCTTT.

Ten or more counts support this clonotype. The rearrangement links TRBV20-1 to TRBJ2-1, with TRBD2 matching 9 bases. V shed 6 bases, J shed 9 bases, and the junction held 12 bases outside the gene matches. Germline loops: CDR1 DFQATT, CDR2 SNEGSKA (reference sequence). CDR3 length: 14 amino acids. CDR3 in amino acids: CSATLAGPWGEQFF. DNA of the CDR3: TGCAGTGCAACACTAGCGGGCCCTTGGGGTGAGCAGTTCTTC.